These T cell receptor beta chains were read from a single sample in a study of technical replicates of blood from a handful of donors. Libraries were prepared by immunoSEQ multiplex PCR; TCRdb keeps only in-frame clonotypes and omits some of them. The sample gives 70,000 to 85,000 clones, about 90% of which show up once; about 0.43% is in the top ten. Sequencing was performed on T cells isolated from PBMCs. These receptors were collected from a human donor in good health. Both conserved end residues are part of each CDR3. Fields, in order: J gene, clone size, D gene, V gene, CDR3 protein, CDR3 DNA. The D gene is left open where the match is weak. Clone sizes are given selectively: once, few, many, or a class where the clone is expanded.

>TRBJ2-7|.|TRBD1|TRBV7-9
CASSLTGLFEQYF
TGTGCCAGCAGCTTGACAGGGCTCTTCGAGCAGTACTTC
>TRBJ2-7|.|TRBD2|TRBV9
CASSPGTPGGSSYEQYF
TGTGCCAGCAGCCCGGGAACCCCGGGAGGCTCCTCCTACGAGCAGTACTTC
>TRBJ2-7|.|TRBD1|TRBV5-1
CASSFEGQGLSGEQYF
TGCGCCAGCAGCTTTGAAGGACAGGGGCTCTCGGGTGAGCAGTACTTC
>TRBJ2-1|.|.|TRBV7-2
CASSLRDSLMGPYNEQFF
TGTGCCAGCAGCTTACGGGACTCCCTCATGGGGCCCTACAATGAGCAGTTCTTC
>TRBJ1-1|.|.|TRBV13
CASTLRDYETEAFF
TGTGCCAGCACCCTCCGGGACTATGAAACTGAAGCTTTCTTT
>TRBJ1-4|.|.|TRBV7-8
CASSLLGQINEKLFF
TGTGCCAGCAGCTTATTAGGACAGATAAATGAAAAACTGTTTTTT
>TRBJ1-5|.|TRBD1|TRBV11-2
CASSSSGQGNQPQHF
TGTGCCAGCAGCTCATCGGGACAGGGCAATCAGCCCCAGCATTTT
>TRBJ2-1|.|TRBD2|TRBV7-2
CASSLEGGGPYNEQFF
TGTGCCAGCAGCTTAGAGGGCGGGGGGCCCTACAATGAGCAGTTCTTC
>TRBJ2-7|.|TRBD2|TRBV5-4
CASSFPSGYEQYF
TGTGCCAGCAGCTTTCCTAGCGGCTACGAGCAGTACTTC
>TRBJ2-1|.|.|TRBV30
CAWAPGSDEQFF
TGTGCCTGGGCCCCCGGTTCGGATGAGCAGTTCTTC
>TRBJ2-7|.|.|TRBV10-3
CAISESYSYEQYF
TGTGCCATCAGTGAGTCATACAGTTACGAGCAGTACTTC
>TRBJ2-2|.|TRBD1|TRBV7-3
CASSLNGGTGDTGELFF
TGTGCCAGCAGCTTAAATGGAGGGACAGGGGACACCGGGGAGCTGTTTTTT
>TRBJ2-7|once|TRBD2|TRBV6-1
CASSEYGGRTNEQYF
TGTGCCAGCAGTGAATATGGCGGGAGAACCAACGAGCAGTACTTC
>TRBJ1-1|.|.|TRBV2
CASRSQGSGTEAFF
TGTGCCAGCAGGAGCCAGGGGTCGGGCACTGAAGCTTTCTTT
>TRBJ1-1|.|TRBD1|TRBV25-1
CASSERTGGNTEAFF
TGTGCCAGCAGTGAAAGAACAGGGGGGAACACTGAAGCTTTCTTT
>TRBJ2-7|.|TRBD1|TRBV18
CASSPGQGSRYEQYF
TGTGCCAGCTCACCCGGACAGGGATCCCGCTACGAGCAGTACTTC
>TRBJ2-3|.|TRBD1|TRBV7-8
CASSSPGQGNTDTQYF
TGTGCCAGCAGCTCGCCGGGACAGGGGAACACAGATACGCAGTATTTT
>TRBJ2-3|.|.|TRBV7-2
CASSFGVRGDTQYF
TGTGCCAGCAGCTTTGGTGTTCGGGGGGATACGCAGTATTTT
>TRBJ2-7|.|TRBD2|TRBV28
CASKFETSSGAYEQYF
TGTGCCAGCAAGTTCGAGACCAGTAGCGGGGCATACGAGCAGTACTTC
>TRBJ2-4|.|TRBD2|TRBV9
CASSEGGLATHIQYF
TGTGCCAGCAGCGAGGGAGGACTAGCTACACACATTCAGTACTTC
>TRBJ2-7|.|.|TRBV5-4
CASRSFRGSDEQYF
TGTGCCAGCAGGAGCTTCCGGGGTTCGGACGAGCAGTACTTC
>TRBJ1-5|.|.|TRBV4-1
CASSQDATGWIQPQHF
TGCGCCAGCAGCCAAGATGCAACAGGGTGGATTCAGCCCCAGCATTTT
>TRBJ1-1|once|.|TRBV11-2
CASSLVANTEAFF
TGTGCCAGCAGCTTAGTGGCGAACACTGAAGCTTTCTTT
>TRBJ2-2|once|TRBD2|TRBV4-1
CASSSRAGVSTGELFF
TGCGCCAGCAGCTCTCGAGCGGGAGTAAGCACCGGGGAGCTGTTTTTT
>TRBJ2-6|.|.|TRBV27
CASSLSSGANVLTF
TGTGCCAGCAGCCTCTCCTCTGGGGCCAACGTCCTGACTTTC